A selection of T cell receptor beta chains follows, all from one sample in a study of blood T cell repertoires in COVID-19. Using immunoSEQ multiplex PCR, the repertoire was profiled, and TCRdb retains in-frame clones only, with some absent. The top ten hold 8% to 10% of the sample, which has 150,000 to 200,000 clones, 65% to 90% seen once. Sample: peripheral blood. Receptors originate from a man in his fifties or sixties with acute or convalescent COVID-19. Each CDR3 is given with its conserved first and last residue. The D gene is left open where the match is weak. For some rows the clone size is stated as once, few or many, or as a class when expanded; others skip it.

D	V	J	size	CDR3	DNA
TRBD1	TRBV28	TRBJ1-4	once	CASTHLSGQGFNEKLFF	TGTGCCAGCACCCATCTTTCGGGACAGGGGTTTAATGAAAAACTGTTTTTT
TRBD2	TRBV5-4	TRBJ2-7	-	CASSRGLAGEQYF	TGTGCCAGCAGCAGGGGACTAGCGGGCGAGCAGTACTTC
-	TRBV24-1	TRBJ2-6	-	CATSESRTGANVLTF	TGTGCCACCAGTGAATCTAGAACTGGGGCCAACGTCCTGACTTTC
TRBD1	TRBV7-9	TRBJ2-4	-	CASSFDRGLAKNIQYF	TGTGCCAGCAGCTTCGACAGGGGGCTAGCCAAAAACATTCAGTACTTC
TRBD1	TRBV6-6	TRBJ1-1	-	CASSSSQGATEAFF	TGTGCCAGCAGTTCCTCCCAGGGGGCCACTGAAGCTTTCTTT
-	TRBV7-9	TRBJ1-2	-	CASSWGYGTSLYTF	TGTGCCAGCAGTTGGGGTTACGGGACATCCCTCTACACCTTC
TRBD1	TRBV7-2	TRBJ1-4	-	CASSPATGRIEKLFF	TGTGCCAGCAGCCCCGCGACAGGGAGGATAGAAAAACTGTTTTTT
TRBD2	TRBV7-8	TRBJ2-1	-	CASSLEGTSGYNEQFF	TGTGCCAGCAGCCTCGAAGGGACTAGCGGATACAATGAGCAGTTCTTC
-	TRBV18	TRBJ2-1	-	CASSPAGSYNEQFF	TGTGCCAGCTCACCTGCGGGATCCTACAATGAGCAGTTCTTC
-	TRBV6-4	TRBJ1-1	-	CASSDGRNTEAFF	TGTGCCAGCAGTGACGGGAGGAACACTGAAGCTTTCTTT
TRBD2	TRBV13	TRBJ2-1	-	CASSLGLADNEQFF	TGTGCCAGCAGCTTAGGACTAGCGGACAATGAGCAGTTCTTC
TRBD1	TRBV18	TRBJ2-7	-	CASSPSGRQGAAYEQYF	TGTGCCAGCTCACCATCGGGAAGACAGGGGGCCGCCTACGAGCAGTACTTC
TRBD2	TRBV27	TRBJ2-7	-	CASSGTSGYNYEQYF	TGTGCCAGCAGCGGTACTAGCGGGTATAACTACGAGCAGTACTTC
-	TRBV19	TRBJ2-6	-	CASSIVRQTFSGANVLTF	TGTGCCAGTAGTATAGTCCGACAAACATTCTCTGGGGCCAACGTCCTGACTTTC
-	TRBV4-1	TRBJ1-5	few	CASSQGLRGKGNQPQHF	TGCGCCAGCAGCCAAGGTTTGCGGGGGAAGGGCAATCAGCCCCAGCATTTT
-	TRBV7-3	TRBJ1-2	-	CASSRTRQAPDTF	TGTGCCAGCAGCCGAACACGACAGGCCCCGGATACCTTC
TRBD1	TRBV6-6	TRBJ1-2	-	CASSFLTGDYGYTF	TGTGCCAGCAGCTTCCTGACAGGGGACTATGGCTACACCTTC
-	TRBV18	TRBJ2-5	-	CASSPDNQETQYF	TGTGCCAGCTCACCGGACAACCAAGAGACCCAGTACTTC
-	TRBV5-1	TRBJ2-7	-	CASSLGQVAFYEQYF	TGCGCCAGCAGCTTGGGGCAGGTGGCTTTCTACGAGCAGTACTTC
-	TRBV7-9	TRBJ2-7	-	CASSLVRDEQYF	TGTGCCAGCAGCTTAGTCAGGGACGAGCAGTACTTC
TRBD2	TRBV2	TRBJ2-2	-	CASGASGSNTGELFF	TGTGCCAGCGGGGCTAGCGGGTCGAACACCGGGGAGCTGTTTTTT
TRBD1	TRBV28	TRBJ1-2	-	CASHQGEIYGYTF	TGTGCCAGCCACCAGGGGGAAATCTATGGCTACACCTTC
-	TRBV4-2	TRBJ1-5	-	CASSQGSGNSNQPQHF	TGTGCCAGCAGCCAAGGTTCAGGGAATAGCAATCAGCCCCAGCATTTT
-	TRBV18	TRBJ2-3	few	CASSPVSDTQYF	TGTGCCAGCTCACCAGTCTCAGATACGCAGTATTTT
-	TRBV28	TRBJ2-7	-	CASSLFTQGPEQYF	TGTGCCAGCAGTTTGTTTACACAGGGACCCGAGCAGTACTTC
TRBD2	TRBV15	TRBJ2-2	-	CATSRDGEGPNTGELFF	TGTGCCACCAGCAGAGATGGGGAGGGACCGAACACCGGGGAGCTGTTTTTT
TRBD1	TRBV15	TRBJ1-2	-	CATSRDTQGNGYTF	TGTGCCACCAGCAGAGATACACAGGGGAATGGCTACACCTTC
TRBD1	TRBV28	TRBJ2-2	-	CASRPNRGKTGELFF	TGTGCCAGCAGACCGAACAGGGGGAAAACCGGGGAGCTGTTTTTT
-	TRBV28	TRBJ1-6	-	CASRETYNSPLHF	TGTGCCAGCCGCGAGACCTATAATTCACCCCTCCACTTT
TRBD2	TRBV6-5	TRBJ2-1	-	CASITSGGRFEQFF	TGTGCCAGCATTACTAGCGGGGGGAGGTTTGAGCAGTTCTTC
TRBD1	TRBV5-1	TRBJ2-5	-	CASSLGGPYQETQYF	TGCGCCAGCAGCTTAGGGGGCCCGTACCAAGAGACCCAGTACTTC
-	TRBV27	TRBJ1-3	once	CASTTLGSASSGNTIYF	TGTGCCAGCACAACCCTAGGGAGCGCCAGCTCTGGAAACACCATATATTTT
TRBD1	TRBV19	TRBJ1-6	few	CASSTWDSRSPLHF	TGTGCCAGTAGTACCTGGGACAGCCGCTCACCCCTCCACTTT
TRBD2	TRBV7-6	TRBJ2-1	-	CASLPRTSGLYNEQFF	TGTGCCAGCCTTCCCCGAACTAGCGGACTTTACAATGAGCAGTTCTTC
-	TRBV18	TRBJ1-2	-	CASSPIANYGYTF	TGTGCCAGCTCGCCTATAGCTAACTATGGCTACACCTTC
-	TRBV19	TRBJ2-2	-	CASTSNRELFF	TGTGCCAGTACTAGCAACCGGGAGCTGTTTTTT
-	TRBV29-1	TRBJ1-1	-	CSVAEGSGNTEAFF	TGCAGCGTTGCTGAAGGCTCAGGGAACACTGAAGCTTTCTTT
TRBD2	TRBV2	TRBJ2-7	once	CASKGGRLPYKQYF	TGTGCCAGCAAGGGCGGGAGGCTGCCCTACAAGCAGTACTTC
TRBD1	TRBV5-1	TRBJ2-2	-	CASSLGTVIGDTGELFF	TGCGCCAGCAGCCTGGGGACAGTGATTGGCGACACCGGGGAGCTGTTTTTT
-	TRBV11-2	TRBJ1-2	-	CASSRHYYGYTF	TGTGCCAGCAGCCGACACTACTATGGCTACACCTTC